This TCR beta chain emerged from a study of beta chain features in type 1 diabetes listed by TCRdb under 2018. Turning to the overall study: Mean age, gender distribution, total cell number and subset yield were not different between patients and healthy donors. In the study, TCRB repertoires of sorted circulating CD4+ T cell subsets from recently diagnosed type 1 diabetes patients were compared with those of matched healthy donors. Across all samples, around 100 million sorted cells were examined, and cell number per subset correlated strongly with RNA yield. Regulatory and stem cell-like memory subsets were isolated from only 8 patients and roughly eight healthy donors, whereas naive and central memory subsets came from all 30 or so donors. The investigation overall reported the following: Shorter templates might have been favored by PCR, but patient and control samples were amplified and corrected together, so both groups would have been affected equally by any skew. Sequencing cDNA rather than genomic DNA could over-represent highly expressing activated cells, although activation and CD3 levels did not differ between groups. Naive, central memory and regulatory TCRB repertoires appeared to be more alike among patients than among healthy donors. At VDJ recombination sites, type 1 diabetes patients had fewer insertions and more deleted nucleotides, which implies abnormalities in thymic rearrangement. Only small numbers of individuals were included in the HLA sub-analyses, which left unresolved whether HLA type had any influence on TCRB rearrangement. A moderate but significant shortening of TCRB CDR3 length was observed in type 1 diabetes patients in all four CD4+ subsets.

Each donor gave one peripheral blood draw, averaging around 120 mL, which was collected into heparinised tubes. A BD FACSAria II and a panel including CD45RO, CCR7, CD25, CD127, CD95 and CD27 were used to sort naive, central memory, regulatory and stem cell-like memory CD4+ T cells. Every sorted population had a purity above 98%. PBMCs were separated immediately by Lymphoprep density gradient centrifugation and were stained directly, without being cultured. Samples were stained and sorted in pairs, with one healthy donor and one patient per experiment, so that batch effects were minimized. The entire amount of isolated RNA was reverse transcribed using the High Capacity cDNA Reverse Transcription Kit, so the sequenced TCRB transcripts were expressed ones. Deep immunoSEQ sequencing was applied to naive, central memory and regulatory T cell samples, giving an average of roughly 3.5 million total reads per sample. After sorted cells were lysed in RLT buffer, RNA was extracted with DNase-treated RNeasy Micro or Mini kits, with the choice depending on cell number. Each cell subset was processed separately to prevent cross-contamination, with patient and healthy donor samples processed together. Using the immunoSEQ multiplex PCR, TCRB sequences were amplified from cDNA into 87-bp fragments spanning the CDR3 region. Sequencing of the amplicons was done on the Illumina HiSeq platform. As for the original processing: PCR bias was corrected computationally using synthetic template baselines, and reads within Hamming distance 2 were collapsed, with unmergeable singletons discarded. Reads were aligned to IMGT to assign V, D and J genes, CDR3 length, and insertions or deletions at six rearrangement sites. Within each subset, clonotype counts were normalized to the number of sorted cells before true diversity and Gini coefficients were calculated with the tcR R package. The overlap coefficient, calculated on TCRB nucleotide sequences, was used to quantify repertoire sharing. In TCRdb, the immuneACCESS table is reduced to in-frame sequences with V and J assigned. These tables do not hold every clone; where another copy was compared, an unresolved V gene accounts for under half, and the others remain unexplained. V and J calls and clone size are those listed in that table; D and trimming were worked out from the DNA. The sample table shows roughly 160,000 clones, and approximately 8.1% are seen once. The ten largest clones add up to 0.5% of the sample.

This clone was seen more than once but under ten times. The antigen it binds to is not known. No much larger clone is present one base from it, and per-base qualities are unavailable. From the cysteine through the phenylalanine, the CDR3 covers 13 amino acids. Of the read, only the CDR3 DNA is kept; its 39 bases are in frame from base 1. Trimming removed 6 bases from V and 5 bases from J; the gene matches leave 4 bases unexplained. The germline V gene gives CDR1 as MDHEN and CDR2 as SYDVKM. This sequence uses TRBV28 and TRBJ2-7; 10 junctional bases match TRBD1. Material for sequencing was central memory CD4+ T cells from blood. The clonotype comes from a man aged 18 to 29 with type 1 diabetes. The CDR3 sequence is CASRPGTGDEQYF. The sequenced DNA: TGTGCCAGCAGGCCCGGGACAGGGGACGAGCAGTACTTC. With the portions outside the CDR3 filled from the reference TRBV28 and TRBJ2-7 genes, the complete variable region becomes DVKVTQSSRYLVKRTGEKVFLECVQDMDHENMFWYRQDPGLGLRLIYFSYDVKMKEKGDIPEGYSVSREKKERFSLILESASTNQTSMYLCASRPGTGDEQYFGPGTRLTVT.